These 2 T cell receptor beta chains share one sample of origin, sequenced in a study of blood T cell repertoires in COVID-19. Sequenced by immunoSEQ multiplex PCR; TCRdb stores in-frame clones only, minus some. In the table there are 300,000 or so clones, about nine tenths of which are singletons. The sample consisted of PBMCs or T cells enriched from blood (not recorded which). These receptor sequences come from a man aged 55 to 70 who had recovered from COVID-19.

V and J are TRBV3-1 (or the pseudogene TRBV3-2) and TRBJ2-7; 8 nucleotides match TRBD1. This CDR3 has 12 residues. V shed 7 bases, J shed 2 bases, and the junction held 1 base outside the gene matches. In germline, CDR1 is LGHDT, CDR2 YNNKEL (reference sequence). The CDR3 protein is CASTDRAYEQYF. CDR3 sequence (DNA): TGTGCCAGCACGGACAGGGCCTACGAGCAGTACTTC.

This rearrangement joins TRBV6-1 to TRBJ1-2, with D possibly matching TRBD1 (5 bases). Germline CDR1 and CDR2: MNHNS and SASEGT. The CDR3 extends over 16 amino acids. V was pared by 3 bases and J by 6 bases, with 20 bases between. The CDR3 nucleotides are TGTGCCAGCAGTGACATGGGGGAGGGAATAGTCAATGGCTACACCTTC. This codes for CASSDMGEGIVNGYTF.